Listed below are T cell receptor beta chains from one sample, sequenced in a study of T cell changes during pregnancy in multiple sclerosis. TCRdb keeps only in-frame clones here, not all; method: immunoSEQ multiplex PCR. The sample lists tens of thousands of clones, about 90% seen once, with 1.4% to 1.5% in the top ten. Source: peripheral blood, taken in the first trimester of pregnancy. The receptors were sampled from a female donor in good health, enrolled as a control in a pregnancy study. Each CDR3 is given with its conserved first and last residue. Each record gives: V gene, D gene, CDR3 protein. The D gene is left open where the match is weak.

V gene: TRBV6-6; D gene: TRBD1; CDR3 protein: CASSYTRQGAKNIQYF
V gene: TRBV19; D gene: -; CDR3 protein: CASSAGLSDTQYF
V gene: TRBV28; D gene: TRBD2; CDR3 protein: CASRRSGGTDTQYF
V gene: TRBV19; D gene: TRBD2; CDR3 protein: CASNRGLAADYEQYF
V gene: TRBV7-9; D gene: -; CDR3 protein: CASSEYLDQPQHF
V gene: TRBV28; D gene: -; CDR3 protein: CASMLGVGNSPLHF
V gene: TRBV2; D gene: -; CDR3 protein: CASSIGTRRNTIYF
V gene: TRBV2; D gene: TRBD1; CDR3 protein: CASTPGGNQPQHF
V gene: TRBV6-1; D gene: TRBD2; CDR3 protein: CASSDIAGGSLGGELFF
V gene: TRBV28; D gene: TRBD2; CDR3 protein: CASSPRTSVYKNIQYF
V gene: TRBV10-1; D gene: TRBD2; CDR3 protein: CASSGTSGGSYEQYF
V gene: TRBV7-6; D gene: -; CDR3 protein: CASSLRSLGTDTQYF
V gene: TRBV28; D gene: TRBD1; CDR3 protein: CASQTSGGEKLFF
V gene: TRBV28; D gene: -; CDR3 protein: CASSSPGYGYTF
V gene: TRBV19; D gene: -; CDR3 protein: CASTRSPDTHEQFF
V gene: TRBV7-8; D gene: -; CDR3 protein: CASSPPEGYSGNTIYF
V gene: TRBV9; D gene: -; CDR3 protein: CASSVRTSGPDTQYF
V gene: TRBV6-1; D gene: TRBD1; CDR3 protein: CASGPGTALNQPQHF
V gene: TRBV5-4; D gene: TRBD2; CDR3 protein: CASSSYRGGDYEQYF
V gene: TRBV14; D gene: -; CDR3 protein: CASSFRDSDTQYF
V gene: TRBV12-5; D gene: -; CDR3 protein: CASGLGGYEQFF
V gene: TRBV27; D gene: -; CDR3 protein: CASSLYAGPDIQYF
V gene: TRBV7-9; D gene: TRBD1; CDR3 protein: CASSFERQGSSYNEQFF
V gene: TRBV7-3; D gene: -; CDR3 protein: CASSLRGHANTEAFF
V gene: TRBV7-2; D gene: -; CDR3 protein: CASSPPGALHF
V gene: TRBV27; D gene: -; CDR3 protein: CASAPANTGELFF
V gene: TRBV19; D gene: -; CDR3 protein: CASSILWDTYYEQYF
V gene: TRBV19; D gene: TRBD2; CDR3 protein: CASSTGRGNEQFF
V gene: TRBV28; D gene: -; CDR3 protein: CASSYGRAYGYTF
V gene: TRBV6-1; D gene: -; CDR3 protein: CASSEVREVNRRYF
V gene: TRBV27; D gene: TRBD2; CDR3 protein: CASSTPGLAGSEQFF
V gene: TRBV6-1; D gene: TRBD2; CDR3 protein: CASSEAGLAGALQFF
V gene: TRBV7-3; D gene: TRBD1; CDR3 protein: CASSVQGSSPQYF
V gene: TRBV5-4; D gene: -; CDR3 protein: CASSLLGGENYGYTF
V gene: TRBV2; D gene: -; CDR3 protein: CASSGMGSQETQYF
V gene: TRBV19; D gene: TRBD1; CDR3 protein: CASRPGQGVSYEQYF
V gene: TRBV27; D gene: TRBD1; CDR3 protein: CASSLTGDGSGYTF
V gene: TRBV19; D gene: TRBD1; CDR3 protein: CASSRDREEPQHF
V gene: TRBV9; D gene: -; CDR3 protein: CASSPRGENVYEQYF
V gene: TRBV5-8; D gene: TRBD1; CDR3 protein: CASSLRQGAGSNQPQHF
V gene: TRBV5-1; D gene: -; CDR3 protein: CASSFRGGTGELFF
V gene: TRBV18; D gene: -; CDR3 protein: CASSPDREKLFF
V gene: TRBV28; D gene: TRBD2; CDR3 protein: CASSPSGTSANYEQYF
V gene: TRBV27; D gene: TRBD1; CDR3 protein: CASSANYRGPHYGYTF
V gene: TRBV30; D gene: TRBD1; CDR3 protein: CAWSRDRANYGYTF
V gene: TRBV18; D gene: TRBD2; CDR3 protein: CASSPPGLAGGGEQFF
V gene: TRBV28; D gene: -; CDR3 protein: CASSQDYMSDTQYF
V gene: TRBV5-1; D gene: TRBD2; CDR3 protein: CASSLGTSGTGELFF
V gene: TRBV7-9; D gene: TRBD2; CDR3 protein: CASSLLRPSGGAYNEQFF
V gene: TRBV7-3; D gene: TRBD2; CDR3 protein: CASSLTWESSGGDEQFF
V gene: TRBV28; D gene: -; CDR3 protein: CASSRRMSSYNSPLHF
V gene: TRBV20-1; D gene: -; CDR3 protein: CSARFPDTQYF
V gene: TRBV30; D gene: -; CDR3 protein: CAWRTFSGNTIYF
V gene: TRBV9; D gene: TRBD2; CDR3 protein: CASSVVSSGRVEQFF
V gene: TRBV28; D gene: TRBD1; CDR3 protein: CASSPISQQGADTEAFF
V gene: TRBV10-3; D gene: TRBD1; CDR3 protein: CAISGAPGQGLSYTF
V gene: TRBV2; D gene: -; CDR3 protein: CASSEGRLGRNQETQYF
V gene: TRBV29-1; D gene: TRBD1; CDR3 protein: CSVAQGARGEQYF
V gene: TRBV7-2; D gene: -; CDR3 protein: CASSRQVSTEAFF